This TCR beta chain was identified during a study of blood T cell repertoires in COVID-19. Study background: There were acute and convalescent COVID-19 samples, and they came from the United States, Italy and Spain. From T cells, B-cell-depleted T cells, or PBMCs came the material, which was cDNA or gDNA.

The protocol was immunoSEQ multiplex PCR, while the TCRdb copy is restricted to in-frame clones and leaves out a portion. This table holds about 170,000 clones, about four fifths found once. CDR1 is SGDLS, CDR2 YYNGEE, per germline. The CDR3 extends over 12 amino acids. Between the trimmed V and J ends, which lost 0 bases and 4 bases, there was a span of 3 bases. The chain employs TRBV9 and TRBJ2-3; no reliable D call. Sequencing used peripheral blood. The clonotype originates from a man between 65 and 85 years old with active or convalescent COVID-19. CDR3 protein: CASSVAADTQYF. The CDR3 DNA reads TGTGCCAGCAGCGTAGCGGCAGATACGCAGTATTTT.